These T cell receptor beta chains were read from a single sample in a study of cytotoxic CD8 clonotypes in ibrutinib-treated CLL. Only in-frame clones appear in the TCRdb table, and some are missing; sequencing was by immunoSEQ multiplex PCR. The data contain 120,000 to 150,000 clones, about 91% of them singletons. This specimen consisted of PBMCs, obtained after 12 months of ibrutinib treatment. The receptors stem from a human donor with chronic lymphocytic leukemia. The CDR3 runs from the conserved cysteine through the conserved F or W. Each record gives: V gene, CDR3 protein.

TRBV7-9,CASSKGLAGVEEQFF
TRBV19,CASSTLAGGGEQFF
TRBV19,CASRLAGDWEQYF
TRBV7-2,CASSQNQGREKLFF
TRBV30,CAWTRGGPHEQFF
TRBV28,CASRTDREVYGYTF
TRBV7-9,CASESSSYEQYF
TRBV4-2,CASSLRQGEDTQYF
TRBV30,CAWNVRRGLAGGSRQFF
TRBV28,CASSGDIKDQYF
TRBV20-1,CSATPEGEQYF
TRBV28,CASSFRLNEKLFF
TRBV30,CAWSVVYEQYF
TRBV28,CASSPRGTNYGYTF
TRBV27,CASSPAGGANYGYTF
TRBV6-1,CASSAETNQPQHF
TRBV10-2,CASGRSPFETQYF
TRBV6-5,CASSYGGTNEKLFF
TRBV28,CASSVQGTQQNTIYF
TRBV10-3,CAISESGTPGANVLTF
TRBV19,CASRQGSNQPQHF
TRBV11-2,CASSQGLAGAQQYF
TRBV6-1,CASSEGVGSYYEQYF
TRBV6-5,CASSLGTGELFF
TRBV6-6,CASSPTGWSRNEQFF
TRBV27,CASRLAGASYEQYF
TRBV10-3,CAIKAGASQETQYF
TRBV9,CASSVAADTQYF
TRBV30,CAWSQFGEKLFF
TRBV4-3,CASSQRDISTDTQYF
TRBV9,CASSVSGRAGNTIYF
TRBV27,CASGRTGTGVLTF
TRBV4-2,CASSQEEGADTQYF
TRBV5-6,CASSWGDKLSLHF
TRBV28,CASSLSQPQHF
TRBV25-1,CASSPRDREETQYF
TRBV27,CASSPGPGGNTIYF
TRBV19,CASDDHSGANVLTF
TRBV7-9,CASSRDRDPYEQYF
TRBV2,CASSASYNEQFF
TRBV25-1,CASSESGGRGYNEQFF
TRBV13,CASSLQGLFAQDTQYF
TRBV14,CASSQGTATISQYF
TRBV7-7,CASSSGSAGNEQFF
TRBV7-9,CASTSGGIHQPQHF
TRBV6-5,CASSLGLHKYEQYF
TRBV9,CASGRGSGNNEQFF
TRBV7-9,CASSPGGKGYTF
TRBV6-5,CASSRNRQNTEAFF
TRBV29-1,CSVDGTGELNYGYTF
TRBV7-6,CASSLVSGGGQPQHF
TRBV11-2,CASSLRILAGVKNTGELFF
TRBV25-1,CASTWAGGSYGYTF
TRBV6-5,CASSEQGEGYTF
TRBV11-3,CASSLGGQETQYF
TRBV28,CASSFEGAGNTIYF
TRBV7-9,CASSHGGLAGTQETQYF
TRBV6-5,CASNIAGGRGYEQYF
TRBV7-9,CASSLAGQGANQPQHF
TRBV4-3,CASSPGTGGYEQYF